A selection of T cell receptor beta chains follows, all from one sample in a study of OX40 agonist ivuxolimab in advanced cancers. Libraries were prepared by immunoSEQ multiplex PCR; TCRdb keeps only in-frame clonotypes and omits some of them. The sample carries roughly 75,000 clones, about 86% recorded once. The sample consisted of CD4+ or CD8+ T cells sorted from blood, taken in a trial of the OX40 agonist ivuxolimab. The source of these receptors is an adult with an advanced solid tumor such as melanoma, head and neck, liver or kidney cancer. The CDR3 runs from the conserved cysteine through the conserved F or W. D genes are given only for firm matches.

j_call	d_call	v_call	cdr3_nt	cdr3_aa
TRBJ2-3	TRBD2	TRBV4-1	TGCGCCAGCAGCCAAGATAGGGGGACTAGCGGGACAGATACGCAGTATTTT	CASSQDRGTSGTDTQYF
TRBJ2-1	TRBD1	TRBV10-1	TGCGCCAGCAGTGAAATCGGGGACAGGGGGCAGGGTGAGCAGTTCTTC	CASSEIGDRGQGEQFF
TRBJ2-4	TRBD2	TRBV7-2	TGTGCCAGCAGCTTAGGGACTAGCGGGAGGACAAACATTCAGTACTTC	CASSLGTSGRTNIQYF
TRBJ1-4	-	TRBV6-1	TGTGCCAGCAGTGAAGCGCGGGGGGGCACGGAAAAACTGTTTTTT	CASSEARGGTEKLFF
TRBJ2-3	TRBD2	TRBV11-2	TGTGCCAGCAGCTTGGGACTAGCGGGAGTTCCTAGCACAGATACGCAGTATTTT	CASSLGLAGVPSTDTQYF
TRBJ2-5	TRBD2	TRBV10-3	TGTGCCATCAGTGAGCCGACTAGCGGGGGGTTCCAAGAGACCCAGTACTTC	CAISEPTSGGFQETQYF
TRBJ2-7	-	TRBV30	TGTGCCTGGAGTTCCGTTTACGAGCAGTACTTC	CAWSSVYEQYF
TRBJ2-1	TRBD2	TRBV6-5	TGTGCCAGCAGTTACCAAAGCGGGGGGGCCTACAATGAGCAGTTCTTC	CASSYQSGGAYNEQFF
TRBJ1-3	-	TRBV29-1	TGCAGCGTTGCTGCAACAGGGACTGGAAACACCATATATTTT	CSVAATGTGNTIYF
TRBJ2-2	-	TRBV5-1	TGCGCCAGCAGCCGGACTGGCACCGGGGAGCTGTTTTTT	CASSRTGTGELFF
TRBJ2-1	TRBD2	TRBV4-2	TGTGCCAGCAGCCAAGTGTCGGGGGGCGGACTAGCGGGTGCATACAATGAGCAGTTCTTC	CASSQVSGGGLAGAYNEQFF